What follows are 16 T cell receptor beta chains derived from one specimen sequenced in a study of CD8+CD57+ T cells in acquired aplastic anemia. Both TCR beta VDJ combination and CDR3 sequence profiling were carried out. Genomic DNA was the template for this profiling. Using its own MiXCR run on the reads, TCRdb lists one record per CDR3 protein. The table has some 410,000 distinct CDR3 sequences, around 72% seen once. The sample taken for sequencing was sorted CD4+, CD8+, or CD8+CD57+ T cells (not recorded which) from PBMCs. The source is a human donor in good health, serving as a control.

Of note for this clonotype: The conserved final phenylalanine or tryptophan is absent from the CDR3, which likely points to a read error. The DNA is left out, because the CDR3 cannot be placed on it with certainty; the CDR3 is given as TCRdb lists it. The CDR3 spells CASSSDGELNYEL. This sequence joins TRBV9 and TRBJ2-7. CDR1 and CDR2 (germline): SGDLS, YYNGEE. Counting both end residues, the CDR3 totals 13 amino acids.

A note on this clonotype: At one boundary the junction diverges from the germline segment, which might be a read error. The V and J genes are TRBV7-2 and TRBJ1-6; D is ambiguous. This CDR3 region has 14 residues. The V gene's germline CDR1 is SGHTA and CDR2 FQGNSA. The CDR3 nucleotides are TGTGCCGGCAGCTTGGCAGGAACCGGTTCACCCCTCCACTTT. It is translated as CAGSLAGTGSPLHF.

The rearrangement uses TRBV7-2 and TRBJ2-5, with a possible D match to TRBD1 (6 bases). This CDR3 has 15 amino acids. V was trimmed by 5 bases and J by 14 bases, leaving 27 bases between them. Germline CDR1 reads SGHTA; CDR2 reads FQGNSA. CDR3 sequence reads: CASSLGAGGYEHYYF. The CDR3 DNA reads TGTGCCAGCAGCCTCGGTGCTGGGGGCTACGAGCACTACTACTTC.

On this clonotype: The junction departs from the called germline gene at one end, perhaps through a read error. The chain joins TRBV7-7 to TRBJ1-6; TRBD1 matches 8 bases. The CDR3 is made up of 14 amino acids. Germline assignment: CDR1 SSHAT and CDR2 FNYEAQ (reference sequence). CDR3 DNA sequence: TGTGCTAGCAGCTCAGGGACAGGTAGCACAGATACGCACTTT. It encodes CASSSGTGSTDTHF. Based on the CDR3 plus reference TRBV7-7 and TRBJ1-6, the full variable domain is GAGVSQSPRYKVTKRGQDVTLRCDPISSHATLYWYQQALGQGPEFLTYFNYEAQPDKSGLPSDRFSAERPEGSISTLTIQRTEQRDSAMYRCASSSGTGSTDTHFGNGTRLTVT.

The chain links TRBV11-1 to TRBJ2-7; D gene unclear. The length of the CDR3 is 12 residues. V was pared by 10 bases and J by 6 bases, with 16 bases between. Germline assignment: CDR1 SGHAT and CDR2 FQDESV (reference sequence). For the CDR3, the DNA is TGTGCCACCATCTGGCACGACGCCGAGCAGTACTTC. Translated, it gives CATIWHDAEQYF.

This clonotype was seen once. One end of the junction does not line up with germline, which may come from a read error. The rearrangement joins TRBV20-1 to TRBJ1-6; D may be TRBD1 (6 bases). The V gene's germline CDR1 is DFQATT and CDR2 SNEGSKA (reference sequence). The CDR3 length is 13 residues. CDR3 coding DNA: TGCAGTGCTCGAGAACAGGGTGGGTCACCCCTCCACTTT. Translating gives CSAREQGGSPLHF.

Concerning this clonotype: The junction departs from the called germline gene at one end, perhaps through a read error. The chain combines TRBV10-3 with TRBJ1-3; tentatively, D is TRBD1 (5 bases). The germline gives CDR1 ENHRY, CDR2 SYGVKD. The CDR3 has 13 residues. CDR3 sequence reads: CAIGEPSGNTIYF. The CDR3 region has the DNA TGTGCCATAGGGGAGCCCTCTGGAAACACCATATATTTC.

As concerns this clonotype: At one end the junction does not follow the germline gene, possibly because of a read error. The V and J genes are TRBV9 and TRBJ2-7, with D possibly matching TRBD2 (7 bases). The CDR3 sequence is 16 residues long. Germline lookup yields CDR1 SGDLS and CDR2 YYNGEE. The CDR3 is CACSGGGRGINNEQYF. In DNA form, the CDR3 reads TGTGCCTGCAGCGGAGGGGGGAGGGGGATAAACAACGAGCAGTACTTC.

Here the CDR3 DNA reads TGTGCCAGCAGCGTGGAGGGGAATGTCGCGGAGCAGTACTTC. This encodes CASSVEGNVAEQYF. The chain links TRBV7-2 to TRBJ2-7; possibly TRBD2 for D (6 bases). V gave up 5 bases and J gave up 7 bases, with 18 bases separating them. Germline CDR1 SGHTA, CDR2 FQGNSA. This CDR3 has 14 amino acids.

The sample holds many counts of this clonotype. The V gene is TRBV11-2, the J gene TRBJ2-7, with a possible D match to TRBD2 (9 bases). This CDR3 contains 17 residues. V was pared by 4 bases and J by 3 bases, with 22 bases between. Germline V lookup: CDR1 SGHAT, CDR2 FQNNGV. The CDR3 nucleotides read TGTGCCAGCAGCTCCCGCCAGGGGGCGGGGGGGGACTACGAGCAGTACTTC. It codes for CASSSRQGAGGDYEQYF.

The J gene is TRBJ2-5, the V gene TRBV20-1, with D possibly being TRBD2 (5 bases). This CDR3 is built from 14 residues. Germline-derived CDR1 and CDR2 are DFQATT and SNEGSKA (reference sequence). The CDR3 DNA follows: TGCATTCCCAATGGGAGTCAAGCACAAGAGACCCAGTACTTC. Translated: CIPNGSQAQETQYF.

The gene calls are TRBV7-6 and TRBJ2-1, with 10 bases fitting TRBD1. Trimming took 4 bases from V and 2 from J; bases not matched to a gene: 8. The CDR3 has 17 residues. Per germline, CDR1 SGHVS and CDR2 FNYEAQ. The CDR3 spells CASSSLDRGRTYNEQFF. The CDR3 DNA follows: TGTGCCAGCAGCTCGCTCGACAGGGGGCGTACCTACAATGAGCAGTTCTTC. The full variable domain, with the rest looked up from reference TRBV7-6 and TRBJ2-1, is GAGVSQSPRYKVTKRGQDVALRCDPISGHVSLYWYRQALGQGPEFLTYFNYEAQQDKSGLPNDRFSAERPEGSISTLTIQRTEQRDSAMYRCASSSLDRGRTYNEQFFGPGTRLTVL.

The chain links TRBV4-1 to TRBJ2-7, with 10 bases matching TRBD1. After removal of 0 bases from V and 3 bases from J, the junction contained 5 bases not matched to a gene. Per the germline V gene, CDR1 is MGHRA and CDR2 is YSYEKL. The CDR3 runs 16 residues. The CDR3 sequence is CASSQERQGAGYEQYF. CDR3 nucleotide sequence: TGCGCCAGCAGCCAAGAAAGACAGGGGGCGGGCTACGAGCAGTACTTC.

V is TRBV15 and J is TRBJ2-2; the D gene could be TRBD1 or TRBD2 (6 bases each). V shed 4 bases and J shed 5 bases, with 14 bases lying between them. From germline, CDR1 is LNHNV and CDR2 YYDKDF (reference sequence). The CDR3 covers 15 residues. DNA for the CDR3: TGTGCCACCAGCACCTTGGGGGCGGGGACCGGGGAGCTGTTTTTT. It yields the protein CATSTLGAGTGELFF.

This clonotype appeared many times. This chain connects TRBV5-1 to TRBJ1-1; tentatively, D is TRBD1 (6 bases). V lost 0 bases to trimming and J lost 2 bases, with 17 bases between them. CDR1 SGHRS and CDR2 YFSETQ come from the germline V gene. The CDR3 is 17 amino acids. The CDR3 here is CASSLVAPTGPNTEAFF. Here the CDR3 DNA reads TGCGCCAGCAGCTTGGTTGCCCCCACAGGGCCCAACACTGAAGCTTTCTTT.

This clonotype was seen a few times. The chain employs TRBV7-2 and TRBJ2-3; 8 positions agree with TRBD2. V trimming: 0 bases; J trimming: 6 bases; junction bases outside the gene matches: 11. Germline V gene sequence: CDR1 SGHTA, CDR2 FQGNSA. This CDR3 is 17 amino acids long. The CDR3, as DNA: TGTGCCAGCAGCTTAGCGGCTAGCGGGTTACTAGGGGATACGCAGTATTTT. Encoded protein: CASSLAASGLLGDTQYF.